This TCR beta chain was identified during a study of Ad26.COV2.S vaccination and SARS-CoV-2 variants. In the study overall: Each vaccinee took Ad26.COV2.S intramuscularly, once or twice 56 days apart.

Treatment noted: some 20 received Ad26.COV2.S at low or high dose, single or two shots; roughly five received placebo; per-sample allocation not given. Samples were taken on day 63 after the first vaccine or placebo injection. This clone showed up just once. Per germline, CDR1 SGHRS and CDR2 YFSETQ. Trimming removed 0 bases from V and 4 bases from J; junction bases left unmatched: 5. The CDR3 runs to 16 residues. Repertoires were generated with immunoSEQ multiplex PCR, while TCRdb's copy carries only in-frame clones and drops some. The sample has approximately 480,000 clones; around 88% are singletons.

The TCR originated in a person between 18 and 65 years old who received the Ad26.COV2.S COVID-19 vaccine or a placebo. The material sequenced was peripheral blood, taken in a trial of Ad26.COV2.S vaccine versus placebo. J is TRBJ2-3 and V is TRBV5-1, with 10 bases that match TRBD2. DNA for the CDR3: TGCGCCAGCAGCTTGGCGGCTAGCGGGAGCGCAGATACGCAGTATTTT. Protein: CASSLAASGSADTQYF.